These 21 T cell receptor beta chains share one sample of origin, sequenced in a study of T-cell memory formation after mild COVID-19. TCRdb re-analysed the 5' RACE reads in MiXCR, keeping a single row per CDR3 protein. The sample carries approximately 210,000 distinct CDR3 sequences, approximately 20% recorded once. Sequenced input: PBMCs or a T cell subset sorted from them (not recorded which). These receptors were taken from an adult woman who had mild COVID-19 (a few samples of this study predate the infection). Cell type and time point are not known.

The sample holds a few counts of this clonotype. The V and J genes are TRBV12-3 or TRBV12-4 and TRBJ2-1, with 8 bases fitting TRBD1. CDR3 length: 15 residues. V lost 2 bases to trimming and J lost 8 bases; unmatched junction nucleotides: 8. The CDR3 coding sequence is TGTGCCAGCAGTTTACAGGGGGCTAAATGGGATGAGCAGTTCTTC. This translates into CASSLQGAKWDEQFF.

The chain has TRBV7-2 and TRBJ1-1, with a tentative D call TRBD1 (5 bases). The length of the CDR3 is 15 residues. V was trimmed by 5 bases and J by 5 bases, leaving 18 bases between them. Per germline, CDR1 SGHTA and CDR2 FQGNSA. This CDR3 is CASSAPSVGGTEAFF. The CDR3 DNA follows: TGTGCCAGCAGCGCGCCATCCGTCGGGGGGACTGAAGCTTTCTTT.

This clonotype showed up just a few times. This rearrangement joins TRBV6-6 to TRBJ2-7, with a possible D match to TRBD1 (5 bases). V was trimmed by 0 bases and J by 3 bases, leaving 12 bases between them. The CDR3 consists of 15 residues. The germline V gene encodes CDR1 MNHNY and CDR2 SVGAGI (reference sequence). The CDR3 reads CASSYSQGWGYEQYF. The CDR3 nucleotides read TGTGCCAGCAGTTACTCGCAGGGTTGGGGCTACGAGCAGTACTTC.

The chain is built from TRBV19 and TRBJ1-2; D is unresolved. The germline V gene encodes CDR1 LNHDA and CDR2 SQIVND (reference sequence). V was pared by 3 bases and J by 5 bases, with 10 bases between. The CDR3 runs 13 residues. The CDR3, as DNA: TGTGCCAGTAGTATGGTCGGACGATATGGCTACACCTTC. This sequence encodes CASSMVGRYGYTF.

The rearrangement uses TRBV15 and TRBJ2-2, with D hard to call. Trimming stripped 0 bases from V and 2 bases from J, with 7 bases between. CDR3 size: 15 residues. In germline, CDR1 is LNHNV, CDR2 YYDKDF (reference sequence). CDR3 DNA sequence: TGTGCCACCAGCAGAGATCCCGTTAACACCGGGGAGCTGTTTTTT. This gives the protein CATSRDPVNTGELFF. Complete variable domain (other parts from reference TRBV15 and TRBJ2-2): DAMVIQNPRYQVTQFGKPVTLSCSQTLNHNVMYWYQQKSSQAPKLLFHYYDKDFNNEADTPDNFQSRRPNTSFCFLDIRSPGLGDTAMYLCATSRDPVNTGELFFGEGSRLTVL.

This clonotype was seen a few times. The chain links TRBV10-3 to TRBJ1-2; the D is unclear. V was pared by 2 bases and J by 3 bases, with 7 bases between. This CDR3 has 13 residues. The germline CDR1 and CDR2 sequences are ENHRY and SYGVKD. CDR3 region: CAISEKGDYGYTF. CDR3 in DNA: TGTGCCATCAGTGAGAAGGGTGACTATGGCTACACCTTC.

The V call is TRBV4-2, the J call TRBJ1-5; TRBD1 aligns across 9 bases. The CDR3 is 16 residues long. V shed 0 bases and J 1 base; nucleotides not matched to a gene: 1. Per the germline V gene, CDR1 is LGHNA and CDR2 is YNFKEQ. The CDR3 sequence: CASSQEGQGSNQPQHF. The CDR3, as DNA: TGTGCCAGCAGCCAAGAGGGACAGGGAAGCAATCAGCCCCAGCATTTT.

The chain couples TRBV12-3 or TRBV12-4 to TRBJ1-2; 7 nucleotides align to TRBD1. The CDR3 consists of 13 residues. V was clipped by 10 bases and J by 4 bases; unmatched bases: 9. CDR3 in amino acids: CAIRNRGSYGYTF. The DNA for the CDR3 is TGTGCCATCAGGAACAGGGGATCCTATGGCTACACCTTC.

This clonotype was detected many times. The chain has TRBV5-4 and TRBJ2-3, with 9 bases that match TRBD2. Germline CDR1 is SGHNT and CDR2 is YYREEE (reference sequence). The CDR3 spans 15 residues. J was trimmed by 2 bases and V by 0 bases; bases with no gene match: 1. The DNA of the CDR3 is TGTGCCAGCAGCTTGGGCGGGGGGGCCACAGATACGCAGTATTTT. This encodes CASSLGGGATDTQYF.

This clonotype was detected many times. The rearrangement links TRBV7-8 to TRBJ2-7; 9 bases align to TRBD1. From germline, CDR1 is SGHVS and CDR2 FQNEAQ. This CDR3 has 16 amino acids. J lost 1 base, V lost 5 bases, and 9 bases had no gene match. The CDR3 spells CASSQSGTGSSYEQYF. For the CDR3, the DNA is TGTGCCAGCAGCCAGTCCGGGACAGGGAGTTCCTACGAGCAGTACTTC.

This clonotype was found a few times. The DNA for the CDR3 is TGTGCCAGCAGTTTGCAGACTAGCGGGAGGGCCGTAGGTGAGCAGTTCTTC. Its protein is CASSLQTSGRAVGEQFF. The chain combines TRBV12-3 or TRBV12-4 with TRBJ2-1; TRBD2 matches at 14 bases. J lost 9 bases, V lost 3 bases, and 10 bases had no gene match. The CDR3 is 17 residues long.

This sequence joins TRBV20-1 and TRBJ1-2; D possibly corresponds to TRBD1 (5 bases). The ends were cut back, 1 base at V and 8 bases at J, with 17 bases in the middle. CDR3 length equals 14 residues. CDR1 is DFQATT and CDR2 is SNEGSKA in the germline V gene (reference sequence). This CDR3 reads CSARGGTFLGGYTF. In nucleotides, the CDR3 is TGCAGTGCTAGAGGCGGGACCTTTCTTGGGGGCTACACCTTC.

This chain uses TRBV12-3 or TRBV12-4 with TRBJ1-5; TRBD1 aligns across 8 bases. The V and J ends lost 3 bases and 3 bases, in that order; junction bases with no gene match: 4. The CDR3 covers 15 residues. The CDR3 reads CASSLQTGDNQPQHF. The CDR3 DNA reads as TGTGCCAGCAGTTTGCAGACAGGGGACAATCAGCCCCAGCATTTT.

This rearrangement joins TRBV6-5 to TRBJ1-1; TRBD1 is a possible D gene (5 bases). V was trimmed by 3 bases and J by 5 bases, leaving 19 bases between them. This CDR3 contains 16 residues. Germline V gives CDR1 MNHEY, CDR2 SVGAGI. Here the CDR3 reads CASSYSNSGGRTEAFF. The CDR3 nucleotides read TGTGCCAGCAGTTATTCTAACTCTGGGGGGAGGACTGAAGCTTTCTTT.

Here the CDR3 DNA reads TGTGCCAGCTCACCACCCCGAGGCAGAAATAAGGCCGGGGAGCTGTTTTTT. Its translation is CASSPPRGRNKAGELFF. J is TRBJ2-2 and V is TRBV18, with D unclear. Trimming shortened V by 0 bases and J by 6 bases, and 17 bases separated the two germline ends. This CDR3 has 17 residues. Germline CDR1 KGHSH, CDR2 LQKENI.

There are a few counts of this clonotype. V is TRBV5-1 and J is TRBJ2-4, with D perhaps TRBD2 (5 bases). The CDR3 spans 16 residues. The V and J ends lost 0 bases and 1 base respectively, with 11 bases between them. Germline V gene lookup returns CDR1 SGHRS and CDR2 YFSETQ. The DNA of the CDR3 is TGCGCCAGCAGCTTGGGTTGGGGAGCGGCCAAAAACATTCAGTACTTC. This translates into CASSLGWGAAKNIQYF. The whole variable domain, filled in from reference TRBV5-1 and TRBJ2-4, reads KAGVTQTPRYLIKTRGQQVTLSCSPISGHRSVSWYQQTPGQGLQFLFEYFSETQRNKGNFPGRFSGRQFSNSRSEMNVSTLELGDSALYLCASSLGWGAAKNIQYFGAGTRLSVL.

Many counts were recorded for this clonotype. The chain is built from TRBV5-1 and TRBJ2-2; TRBD2 agrees at 8 bases. The V gene's germline CDR1 is SGHRS and CDR2 YFSETQ. Trimming removed 4 bases from V and 4 bases from J; junction bases left unmatched: 6. CDR3 length: 15 amino acids. CDR3 loop: CASSLAGRGTGELFF. The CDR3 coding sequence is TGCGCCAGCAGCCTAGCGGGCAGGGGCACCGGGGAGCTGTTTTTT.

The table lists this clonotype with a few counts. The CDR3 DNA reads as TGTGCCAGCAGTGCAACGGGGCGCTTAAGCGGCATTCAGTACTTC. Amino acid sequence: CASSATGRLSGIQYF. The rearrangement uses TRBV27 and TRBJ2-4; perhaps D is TRBD1 or TRBD2 (5 bases each). The CDR3 contains 15 residues. V shed 5 bases and J shed 9 bases, with 20 bases lying between them. Germline-derived CDR1 and CDR2 are MNHEY and SMNVEV (reference sequence).

Only a few counts were recorded for this clonotype. The V and J genes are TRBV20-1 and TRBJ1-2; TRBD1 might be the D (5 bases). Germline V CDR1 and CDR2: DFQATT, SNEGSKA (reference sequence). The CDR3 totals 16 residues. V lost 0 bases and J 1 base, leaving 15 bases between the germline ends. The CDR3 region is CSARDGVGQNNYGYTF. CDR3 nucleotides: TGCAGTGCTAGAGATGGAGTGGGGCAGAATAACTATGGCTACACCTTC.

This clonotype was seen only a few times. The chain joins TRBV6-5 to TRBJ2-7; the match to TRBD1 covers 8 bases. V was clipped by 6 bases and J by 9 bases; unmatched bases: 10. This CDR3 comprises 13 residues. The germline V gene encodes CDR1 MNHEY and CDR2 SVGAGI. The DNA for the CDR3 is TGTGCCAGCAGCCGCCAGGACAGGGCAGGGCAGTACTTC. The encoded protein is CASSRQDRAGQYF.

This clonotype was observed a few times. The V call is TRBV13, the J call TRBJ2-3; 8 bases agree with TRBD1. V dropped 6 bases and J dropped 1; count of bases not matched to a gene: 9. The CDR3 loop spans 16 amino acids. Germline V lookup: CDR1 PRHDT, CDR2 FYEKMQ (reference sequence). CDR3 sequence: CASSIRTGPGTDTQYF. The CDR3 nucleotides are TGTGCCAGCAGTATTAGGACAGGGCCTGGCACAGATACGCAGTATTTT.